The 9 T cell receptor beta chains given below trace back to one sample, sequenced in a study of blood T cell repertoires in COVID-19. The assay was immunoSEQ multiplex PCR, and TCRdb's table has in-frame clones only and misses some. The sample carries nearly 35,000 clones, approximately 81% recorded once. The sequencing input was peripheral blood. The receptors here all came from a human donor with acute or convalescent COVID-19. The donor label of this sample is uncertain.

The chain carries TRBV3-1 (or the pseudogene TRBV3-2) and TRBJ1-3; D is uncertain. The germline V gene has CDR1 LGHDT and CDR2 YNNKEL (reference sequence). Trimming cost V 2 bases and J 9 bases, with 11 bases left between them. The CDR3 length is 13 residues. The CDR3 spells CASSQPTPPTIYF. For the CDR3, the DNA is TGTGCCAGCAGCCAACCTACTCCTCCCACCATATATTTT.

The chain combines TRBV7-3 with TRBJ2-5; TRBD2 matches at 8 bases. V was clipped by 3 bases and J by 3 bases; unmatched bases: 3. Germline loops: CDR1 SGHTA, CDR2 FQGTGA. CDR3 length: 14 amino acids. CDR3 DNA sequence: TGTGCCAGCAGCTTCGCGGGAGGTAAAGAGACCCAGTACTTC. Translated, it gives CASSFAGGKETQYF.

Notes on this clone: This CDR3 is also generated by other DNA sequences in the sample. Written as DNA, the CDR3 is TGTGCCAGCAGTTTAGGGCAGAACACTGAAGCTTTCTTT. Its translation is CASSLGQNTEAFF. This chain uses TRBV27 with TRBJ1-1; D is unresolved. Trimming removed 2 bases at V and 1 base at J, with 5 bases between. This CDR3 is built from 13 residues. The germline V gene has CDR1 MNHEY and CDR2 SMNVEV (reference sequence).

This chain connects TRBV5-6 to TRBJ1-5; 9 bases fit TRBD1. The V gene end was trimmed by 0 bases and the J gene end by 5 bases; junction bases not matched to a gene: 3. Germline V lookup: CDR1 SGHDT, CDR2 YYEEEE. The CDR3 is made up of 15 amino acids. CDR3 residues: CASSLGTGVYQPQHF. The CDR3 coding sequence is TGTGCCAGCAGCTTGGGGACAGGGGTGTATCAGCCCCAGCATTTT. Together with reference TRBV5-6 and TRBJ1-5, the CDR3 gives the full variable domain: DAGVTQSPTHLIKTRGQQVTLRCSPKSGHDTVSWYQQALGQGPQFIFQYYEEEERQRGNFPDRFSGHQFPNYSSELNVNALLLGDSALYLCASSLGTGVYQPQHFGDGTRLSIL.

The genes are TRBV5-1 and TRBJ2-7; 9 bases map to TRBD1. The CDR3 totals 14 residues. The ends lost 7 bases at V and 1 base at J; junction bases unmatched: 6. The germline gives CDR1 SGHRS, CDR2 YFSETQ. The CDR3 here is CASAQTGGSYEQYF. The CDR3 DNA is TGCGCCAGCGCACAGACAGGGGGGTCCTACGAGCAGTACTTC.

This rearrangement joins TRBV27 to TRBJ2-1, with 9 bases matching TRBD1. CDR1 is MNHEY, CDR2 SMNVEV, per germline (reference sequence). The trim removed 6 bases at V and 4 bases at J, leaving 1 base unmatched. This CDR3 contains 13 residues. The CDR3 loop is CASRGTGYNEQFF. The CDR3 region has the DNA TGTGCCAGCAGGGGGACAGGGTACAATGAGCAGTTCTTC.

The CDR3 loop is CASSLVQSANYGYTF. The CDR3 DNA reads TGTGCCAGCAGTTTGGTTCAGTCTGCTAACTATGGCTACACCTTC. The chain employs TRBV28 and TRBJ1-2; D not resolved. This CDR3 is 15 amino acids long. In germline, CDR1 is MDHEN, CDR2 SYDVKM. V lost 3 bases, J lost 0 bases, and 11 bases lay in between.

The CDR3 coding sequence is TGTGCCAGCAGCTTAGGGCGCCAGGGGAGCGACTATGGCTACACCTTC. This sequence encodes CASSLGRQGSDYGYTF. The chain uses TRBV7-9 and TRBJ1-2; possible D gene TRBD1, 6 bases. Germline values: CDR1 SEHNR, CDR2 FQNEAQ (reference sequence). The CDR3 runs 16 residues. The ends were cut back, 1 base at V and 3 bases at J, with 15 bases in the middle.

This clone appeared a single time. The rearrangement joins TRBV7-9 to TRBJ1-2; D is possibly TRBD1 (6 bases). Per germline, CDR1 SEHNR and CDR2 FQNEAQ (reference sequence). Trimming took 2 bases from V and 3 from J, leaving 10 bases between them. The CDR3 has 14 amino acids. CDR3 amino acids: CASSLTGQDYGYTF. CDR3 in DNA: TGTGCCAGCAGCTTAACAGGGCAGGACTATGGCTACACCTTC.